This T cell receptor (beta chain) originates from a study of T cell repertoires in cytomegalovirus infection (dated by TCRdb to about 2019). Some background on the complete study: The HLA type of each donor mattered for the analysis, because public TCR beta signatures pointed to carriage of CMV infection along with the matching HLA type.

The table lists this clonotype with many counts. This clone's antigen is unknown. Per-base qualities were not stored, and no clone one base away is much larger. The paper's findings and limits, for the study overall: In the ex vivo response, HLA-C-restricted CMV-specific TCR beta clonotypes were dominant, and in two of eight donors the single most frequent clonotype came from this HLA-C-restricted group. Carriers of CMV infection plus the relevant HLA type were discriminated by the cumulative frequency of public TCR beta family members in the study cohort and in an independent approximately 350-donor cohort.

Instrument used: Illumina HiSeq 1500. Clones were called with MiXCR by TCRdb after fastp trimmed the public reads at Q25, and only in-frame beta chains were retained. Every entry covers one CDR3 protein and lists the most common genes and DNA from its rows. The sample table contains hundreds of thousands of distinct CDR3 sequences; only one count was recorded for under 20% of them. Of the sample, about 11% falls within the top ten clones. CDR1 and CDR2 (SGHTA, FQGNSA) derive from the germline V gene. The germline ends are 15 bases apart after V is trimmed by 5 bases and J by 8 bases. Taken from cysteine to phenylalanine, the CDR3 has 13 residues. CDR3 DNA is the only sequence kept; it has 39 bases, read in frame from the first base.

Rearrangement joined TRBV7-2 to TRBJ1-2; a tentative D match to TRBD1 spans 6 bases. The receptor was isolated from a human donor in good health (CMV status not recorded). Some clones in this sample may be carry-over from other donors' samples. The sequenced sample was PBMCs. The CDR3 protein is CASSPDSRGGYTF. The nucleotides read TGTGCCAGCAGCCCGGACAGCCGGGGGGGCTACACCTTC.